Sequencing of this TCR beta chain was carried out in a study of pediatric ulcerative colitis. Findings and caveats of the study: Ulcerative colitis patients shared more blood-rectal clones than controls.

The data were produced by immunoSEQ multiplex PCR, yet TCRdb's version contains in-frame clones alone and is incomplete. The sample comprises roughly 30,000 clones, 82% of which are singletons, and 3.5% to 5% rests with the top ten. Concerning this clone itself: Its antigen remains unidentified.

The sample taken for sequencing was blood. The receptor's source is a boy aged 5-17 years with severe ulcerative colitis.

CDR3 coding DNA: TGTGCCATCAGTGAGGGCGGGACAGCGAACACTGAAGCTTTCTTT. The encoded protein is CAISEGGTANTEAFF. The rearrangement uses TRBV10-3 and TRBJ1-1; the match to TRBD1 covers 7 bases. This CDR3 spans 15 amino acids. CDR1 is ENHRY, CDR2 SYGVKD, per germline. With V trimmed by 2 bases and J by 1 base, 4 bases remained unmatched.